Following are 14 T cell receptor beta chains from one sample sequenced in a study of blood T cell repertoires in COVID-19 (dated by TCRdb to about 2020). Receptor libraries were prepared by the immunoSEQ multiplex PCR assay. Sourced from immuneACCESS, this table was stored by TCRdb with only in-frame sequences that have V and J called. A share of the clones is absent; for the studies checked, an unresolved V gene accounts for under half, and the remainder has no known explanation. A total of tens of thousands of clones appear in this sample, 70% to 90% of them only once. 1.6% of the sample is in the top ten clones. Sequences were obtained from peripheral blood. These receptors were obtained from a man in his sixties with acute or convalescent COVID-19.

In DNA, the CDR3 is TGTGCCAGCAGTTTAAGGGGATCGGTCTATGGCTACACCTTC. Translation: CASSLRGSVYGYTF. V usage is TRBV27 and J usage is TRBJ1-2; tentative D call: TRBD1 (5 bases). CDR3 length equals 14 residues. Trimming left V 2 bases short and J 4 bases short, with 11 bases between. Germline assignment: CDR1 MNHEY and CDR2 SMNVEV (reference sequence).

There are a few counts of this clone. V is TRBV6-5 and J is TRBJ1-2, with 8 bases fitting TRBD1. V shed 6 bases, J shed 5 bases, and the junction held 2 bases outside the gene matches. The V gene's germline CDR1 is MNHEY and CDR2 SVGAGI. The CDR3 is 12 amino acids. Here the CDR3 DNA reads TGTGCCAGCAGGCGGACAGGGTATGGCTACACCTTC. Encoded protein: CASRRTGYGYTF.

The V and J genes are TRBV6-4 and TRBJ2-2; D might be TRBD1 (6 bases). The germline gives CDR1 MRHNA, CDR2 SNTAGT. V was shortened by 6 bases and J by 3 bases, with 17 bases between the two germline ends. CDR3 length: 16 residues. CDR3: CASRNSDTGYTGELFF. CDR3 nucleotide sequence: TGTGCCAGCAGGAACAGTGATACAGGGTACACCGGGGAGCTGTTTTTT.

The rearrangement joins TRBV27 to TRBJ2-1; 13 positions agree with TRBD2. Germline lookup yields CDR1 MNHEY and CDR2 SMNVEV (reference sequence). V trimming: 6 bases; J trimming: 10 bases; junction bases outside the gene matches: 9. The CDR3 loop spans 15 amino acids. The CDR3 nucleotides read TGTGCCAGCAGCCCAACTAGCGGGGGGGCAGGGGAGCAGTTCTTC. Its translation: CASSPTSGGAGEQFF.

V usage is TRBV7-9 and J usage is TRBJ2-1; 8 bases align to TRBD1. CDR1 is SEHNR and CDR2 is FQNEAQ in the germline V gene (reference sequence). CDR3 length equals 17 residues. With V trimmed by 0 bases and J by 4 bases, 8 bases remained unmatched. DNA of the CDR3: TGTGCCAGCAGCTTAGCGGAGCGGACAGGGATTTACAATGAGCAGTTCTTC. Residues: CASSLAERTGIYNEQFF.

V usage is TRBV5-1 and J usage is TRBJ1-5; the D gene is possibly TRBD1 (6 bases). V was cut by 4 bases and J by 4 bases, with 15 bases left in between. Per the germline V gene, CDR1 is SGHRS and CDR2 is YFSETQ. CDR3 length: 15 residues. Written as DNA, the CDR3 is TGCGCCAGCAGCCGTATGGGGGGGCTGAATCAGCCCCAGCATTTT. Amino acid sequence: CASSRMGGLNQPQHF.

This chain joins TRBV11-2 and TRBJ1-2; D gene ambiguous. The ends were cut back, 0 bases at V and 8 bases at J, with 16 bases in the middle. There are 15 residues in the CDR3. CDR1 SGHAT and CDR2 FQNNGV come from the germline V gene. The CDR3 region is CASSLDRQRALGYTF. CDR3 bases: TGTGCCAGCAGCTTAGATCGCCAGAGGGCGTTGGGCTACACCTTC.

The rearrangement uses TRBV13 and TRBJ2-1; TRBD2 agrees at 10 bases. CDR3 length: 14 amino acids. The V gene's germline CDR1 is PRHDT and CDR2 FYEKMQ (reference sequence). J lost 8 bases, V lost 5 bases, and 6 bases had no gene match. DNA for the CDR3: TGTGCCAGCAGCCCCCCCAGCGGGGGGGATGAGCAGTTCTTC. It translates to CASSPPSGGDEQFF.

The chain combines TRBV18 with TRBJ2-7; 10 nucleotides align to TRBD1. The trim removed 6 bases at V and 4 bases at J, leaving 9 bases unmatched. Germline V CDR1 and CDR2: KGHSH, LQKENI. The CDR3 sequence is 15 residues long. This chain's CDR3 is CASSSGQGNLYEQYF. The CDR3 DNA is TGTGCCAGCTCGTCGGGACAGGGGAACTTGTACGAGCAGTACTTC. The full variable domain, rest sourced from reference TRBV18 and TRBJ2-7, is NAGVMQNPRHLVRRRGQEARLRCSPMKGHSHVYWYRQLPEEGLKFMVYLQKENIIDESGMPKERFSAEFPKEGPSILRIQQVVRGDSAAYFCASSSGQGNLYEQYFGPGTRLTVT.

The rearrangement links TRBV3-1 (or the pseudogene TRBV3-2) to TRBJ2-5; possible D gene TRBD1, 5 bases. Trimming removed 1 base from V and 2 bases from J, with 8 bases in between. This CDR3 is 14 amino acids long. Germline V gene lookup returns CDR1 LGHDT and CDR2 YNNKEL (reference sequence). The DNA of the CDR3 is TGTGCCAGCAGCCAAGGGGGCATGCAAGAGACCCAGTACTTC. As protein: CASSQGGMQETQYF.

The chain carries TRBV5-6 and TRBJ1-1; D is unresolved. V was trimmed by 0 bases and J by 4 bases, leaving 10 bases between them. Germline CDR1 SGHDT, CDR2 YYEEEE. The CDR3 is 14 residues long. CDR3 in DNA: TGTGCCAGCAGCTTGGGGGCAGTGACCACTGAAGCTTTCTTT. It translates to CASSLGAVTTEAFF.

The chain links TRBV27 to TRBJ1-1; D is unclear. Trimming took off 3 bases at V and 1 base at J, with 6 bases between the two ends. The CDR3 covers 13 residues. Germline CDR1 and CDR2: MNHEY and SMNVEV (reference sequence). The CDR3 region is CASSFRSNTEAFF. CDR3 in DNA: TGTGCCAGCAGTTTCCGTTCGAACACTGAAGCTTTCTTT.

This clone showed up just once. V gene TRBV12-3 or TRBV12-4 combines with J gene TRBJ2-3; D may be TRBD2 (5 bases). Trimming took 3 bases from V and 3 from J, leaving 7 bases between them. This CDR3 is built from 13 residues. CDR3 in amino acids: CASSFRDTDTQYF. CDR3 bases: TGTGCCAGCAGTTTCCGGGATACAGATACGCAGTATTTT.

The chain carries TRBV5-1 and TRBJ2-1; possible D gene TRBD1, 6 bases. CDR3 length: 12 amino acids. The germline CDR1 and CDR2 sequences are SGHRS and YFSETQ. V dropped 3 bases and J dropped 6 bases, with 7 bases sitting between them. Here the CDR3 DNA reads TGCGCCAGCAGCTCCAGGGGCAATGAGCAGTTCTTC. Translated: CASSSRGNEQFF.